The 28 T cell receptor beta chains in this list originate from one sample, sequenced in a study of T cell changes during pregnancy in multiple sclerosis. Method: immunoSEQ multiplex PCR; TCRdb's copy keeps in-frame clones and lacks some. Of about 30,000 clones detected, under 95% appear once; the ten largest clones hold roughly 6.2%. The input for sequencing was CD8+ T cells from peripheral blood mononuclear cells, taken before pregnancy. The receptors shown here come from a female donor with multiple sclerosis, enrolled in a pregnancy study.

The chain has TRBV4-1 and TRBJ1-3; 8 nucleotides agree with TRBD1. This CDR3 is built from 16 residues. CDR1 and CDR2 from the germline V gene are MGHRA and YSYEKL. V dropped 1 base and J dropped 4; count of bases not matched to a gene: 6. CDR3 nucleotides: TGCGCCAGCAGCCAAGCGCCGCAGGGGGCGGGAAACACCATATATTTT. The encoded protein is CASSQAPQGAGNTIYF.

This clone was counted once. This chain links TRBV28 with TRBJ1-1, with a tentative D call TRBD1 (6 bases). The V gene's germline CDR1 is MDHEN and CDR2 SYDVKM. This CDR3 comprises 14 residues. The V end was cut by 5 bases, the J end by 1 base, with 11 bases between. Here the CDR3 DNA reads TGTGCCAGCAGTCGCCCCAGGGGGAACACTGAAGCTTTCTTT. As protein: CASSRPRGNTEAFF.

The rearrangement joins TRBV7-9 to TRBJ1-1, with TRBD1 as a possible D gene (6 bases). Germline CDR1 is SEHNR and CDR2 is FQNEAQ (reference sequence). The CDR3 consists of 14 residues. V gave up 1 base and J gave up 1 base, with 7 bases separating them. CDR3 protein: CASSLVGGNTEAFF. The CDR3 coding sequence is TGTGCCAGCAGCTTAGTAGGGGGGAACACTGAAGCTTTCTTT. Filled out from reference TRBV7-9 and TRBJ1-1, the complete variable domain reads DTGVSQNPRHKITKRGQNVTFRCDPISEHNRLYWYRQTLGQGPEFLTYFQNEAQLEKSRLLSDRFSAERPKGSFSTLEIQRTEQGDSAMYLCASSLVGGNTEAFFGQGTRLTVV.

The chain carries TRBV27 and TRBJ2-7, with no clear D. The CDR3 spans 17 residues. Looked up from germline, CDR1 is MNHEY and CDR2 is SMNVEV (reference sequence). V lost 1 base, J lost 0 bases, and 16 bases lay in between. The chain's CDR3 is CASSLFPAATSSYEQYF. The CDR3 DNA reads TGTGCCAGCAGTTTATTCCCTGCGGCAACCTCCTCCTACGAGCAGTACTTC.

The chain is built from TRBV27 and TRBJ2-3; D uncertain. CDR3 length: 15 residues. With 7 bases removed from V and 1 base from J, the gap between germline ends came to 15 bases. Germline CDR1 and CDR2: MNHEY and SMNVEV (reference sequence). This CDR3 reads CASTSGPRGTDTQYF. The CDR3 coding sequence is TGTGCCAGCACCTCGGGTCCCCGGGGCACAGATACGCAGTATTTT.

In DNA, the CDR3 is TGTGCCAGCAGCAAAGGCGAACAGGGTCTAGCTTACGAGCAGTACTTC. Translating gives CASSKGEQGLAYEQYF. The chain links TRBV21-1 to TRBJ2-7; the tabulated D call, TRBD1, remains unverified against the DNA. TRBV21-1 is a known pseudogene. The CDR3 covers 16 residues.

This rearrangement joins TRBV4-1 to TRBJ1-3; 10 bases are shared with TRBD1. Germline CDR1 and CDR2: MGHRA and YSYEKL. Trimming took 4 bases from V and 7 from J; bases not matched to a gene: 7. The CDR3 is 15 residues long. In DNA, the CDR3 is TGCGCCAGCAGCCGCCCGGGACAGGGGAAGAACACCATATATTTT. Its translation is CASSRPGQGKNTIYF.

This chain uses TRBV9 with TRBJ1-4; 8 bases agree with TRBD1. With 0 bases clipped from V and 6 bases from J, the junction kept 4 bases outside the gene matches. In germline, CDR1 is SGDLS, CDR2 YYNGEE. This CDR3 has 15 residues. This CDR3 is CASSVGQGADEKLFF. The CDR3 coding sequence is TGTGCCAGCAGCGTAGGGCAGGGGGCGGATGAAAAACTGTTTTTT.

The chain has TRBV2 and TRBJ2-7; TRBD1 matches at 9 bases. There are 17 residues in the CDR3. V was clipped by 2 bases and J by 2 bases; unmatched bases: 10. Germline CDR1 SNHLY, CDR2 FYNNEI. CDR3 nucleotide sequence: TGTGCCAGCAGTGAAACTGGGACAGGGTATTCCGCCTACGAGCAGTACTTC. Amino acids: CASSETGTGYSAYEQYF. The whole variable domain, remainder taken from reference TRBV2 and TRBJ2-7, is EPEVTQTPSHQVTQMGQEVILRCVPISNHLYFYWYRQILGQKVEFLVSFYNNEISEKSEIFDDQFSVERPDGSNFTLKIRSTKLEDSAMYFCASSETGTGYSAYEQYFGPGTRLTVT.

The chain has TRBV7-9 and TRBJ1-1; a weak D match, TRBD1 (5 bases). The V gene lost 2 bases and the J gene lost 3 bases, with 13 bases spanning the gap. The CDR3 runs to 15 residues. Germline V gene data show CDR1 as SEHNR and CDR2 as FQNEAQ (reference sequence). The CDR3 reads CASSLRDSPDTEAFF. CDR3 sequence (DNA): TGTGCCAGCAGCTTAAGAGACAGTCCGGACACTGAAGCTTTCTTT.

The chain uses TRBV5-3 and TRBJ2-7; maybe TRBD2 (5 bases). TRBV5-3 is designated an ORF whose function remains uncertain. The CDR3 has 14 residues. V shed 0 bases and J shed 4 bases, with 11 bases lying between them. This CDR3 is CARSLAPGKYEQYF. The DNA of the CDR3 is TGTGCCAGAAGCTTGGCCCCGGGGAAGTACGAGCAGTACTTC.

V gene TRBV11-3 combines with J gene TRBJ2-7, with D maybe TRBD2 (7 bases). This CDR3 spans 16 amino acids. V dropped 5 bases and J dropped 6 bases, with 23 bases sitting between them. Per germline, CDR1 SGHNT and CDR2 YENEEA. CDR3 loop: CASSGYGGQGPCEQYF. CDR3 sequence (DNA): TGTGCCAGCAGCGGCTACGGGGGGCAGGGGCCCTGCGAGCAGTACTTC.

This clone was seen once. The chain carries TRBV28 and TRBJ2-3; 7 bases fit TRBD2. Germline lookup yields CDR1 MDHEN and CDR2 SYDVKM. The CDR3 is 15 residues long. The junction had 7 bases not matched to a gene; V was cut back by 7 bases and J by 0 bases. The CDR3 region is CASISGVVSTDTQYF. The CDR3 DNA reads as TGTGCCAGCATCAGCGGGGTTGTTAGCACAGATACGCAGTATTTT.

The table lists this clone with a few counts. The chain employs TRBV13 and TRBJ2-7, with a weak D call TRBD2 (5 bases). The germline V gene has CDR1 PRHDT and CDR2 FYEKMQ (reference sequence). V was shortened by 4 bases and J by 2 bases, with 12 bases between the two germline ends. The CDR3 is 14 residues long. The CDR3 is CASSYRASPYEQYF. The DNA of the CDR3 is TGTGCCAGCAGCTACAGAGCTAGCCCCTACGAGCAGTACTTC.

CDR3 DNA sequence: TGCGCCAGCAGCCGGGTAGGGGCGGACGGCTACACCTTC. Translating gives CASSRVGADGYTF. The chain carries TRBV5-1 and TRBJ1-2; the D gene is possibly TRBD1 (5 bases). Germline V CDR1 and CDR2: SGHRS, YFSETQ. CDR3 size: 13 residues. Trimming took off 4 bases at V and 8 bases at J, with 15 bases between the two ends.

The V call is TRBV4-2, the J call TRBJ2-1; TRBD2 agrees at 11 bases. The V segment lost 0 bases and the J segment 2 bases; nucleotides outside the gene matches: 0. Per germline, CDR1 LGHNA and CDR2 YNFKEQ. The CDR3 consists of 16 residues. CDR3 amino acids: CASSQETSGAYNEQFF. DNA of the CDR3: TGTGCCAGCAGCCAAGAGACTAGCGGGGCCTACAATGAGCAGTTCTTC.

The chain carries TRBV7-6 and TRBJ2-7, with 9 nucleotides matching TRBD1. From germline, CDR1 is SGHVS and CDR2 FNYEAQ. Trimming at V came to 5 bases and at J to 6 bases, leaving 8 bases not matched to a gene. The CDR3 spans 14 residues. The CDR3 here is CASSPGTGMAEQYF. DNA of the CDR3: TGTGCCAGCAGCCCCGGGACAGGGATGGCCGAGCAGTACTTC.

The V call is TRBV28, the J call TRBJ1-1; D is possibly TRBD1 (6 bases). Trimming took 7 bases from V and 0 from J, leaving 15 bases between them. This CDR3 region has 15 residues. Germline loops: CDR1 MDHEN, CDR2 SYDVKM. CDR3 nucleotides: TGTGCCAGCAACGTATTCGGGGGGCTGAACACTGAAGCTTTCTTT. Amino acids: CASNVFGGLNTEAFF.

J is TRBJ1-1 and V is TRBV6-4; possible D gene TRBD1, 6 bases. V dropped 5 bases and J dropped 1 base, with 11 bases sitting between them. The CDR3 is 14 residues long. From germline, CDR1 is MRHNA and CDR2 SNTAGT. The CDR3 DNA is TGTGCCAGCAGTTACAGGACAGAGAACACTGAAGCTTTCTTT. It specifies CASSYRTENTEAFF.

The chain employs TRBV25-1 and TRBJ2-1; the D gene is possibly TRBD1 (5 bases). Germline CDR1 is MGHDK and CDR2 is SYGVNS. The V end was cut by 7 bases, the J end by 4 bases, with 17 bases between. The CDR3 consists of 15 residues. CDR3 amino acids: CASKSGREGYNEQFF. The DNA for the CDR3 is TGTGCCAGCAAATCGGGCAGGGAAGGTTACAATGAGCAGTTCTTC.

The chain employs TRBV27 and TRBJ1-5; weak D call: TRBD1 (5 bases). The V and J ends lost 0 bases and 7 bases respectively, with 13 bases between them. CDR3 size: 15 residues. Germline V gene lookup returns CDR1 MNHEY and CDR2 SMNVEV (reference sequence). This CDR3 reads CASSLSSGFSQPQHF. Here the CDR3 DNA reads TGTGCCAGCAGTTTATCGTCAGGGTTCAGCCAGCCCCAGCATTTT.

The chain recombines TRBV29-1 with TRBJ2-7, with TRBD2 as a possible D gene (5 bases). The CDR3 totals 11 residues. Germline CDR1 and CDR2: SQVTM and ANQGSEA. Between the trimmed V and J ends, which lost 6 bases and 0 bases, there was a span of 6 bases. The CDR3, as DNA: TGCAGCGTACGGGACTCCTACGAGCAGTACTTC. Its protein is CSVRDSYEQYF.

The chain has TRBV4-1 and TRBJ2-6; 8 positions agree with TRBD1. The CDR3 spans 18 residues. Per the germline V gene, CDR1 is MGHRA and CDR2 is YSYEKL. Unmatched junction bases numbered 7, after V lost 1 base and J lost 2 bases. The CDR3 bases are TGCGCCAGCAGCCAAGTGCAGGGGGCAGCTCCTGGGGCCAACGTCCTGACTTTC. Protein sequence: CASSQVQGAAPGANVLTF.

The genes are TRBV19 and TRBJ1-2; TRBD1 matches 8 bases. From germline, CDR1 is LNHDA and CDR2 SQIVND (reference sequence). J lost 2 bases, V lost 7 bases, and 12 bases had no gene match. The CDR3 has 16 amino acids. The CDR3 DNA follows: TGTGCCAGTACGGACGGGTGGGGACAGGCGAACTATGGCTACACCTTC. As protein: CASTDGWGQANYGYTF. Variable domain in full (rest from reference TRBV19 and TRBJ1-2): DGGITQSPKYLFRKEGQNVTLSCEQNLNHDAMYWYRQDPGQGLRLIYYSQIVNDFQKGDIAEGYSVSREKKESFPLTVTSAQKNPTAFYLCASTDGWGQANYGYTFGSGTRLTVV.

The V gene is TRBV19, the J gene TRBJ1-1; TRBD1 might be the D (5 bases). The V end was cut by 1 base, the J end by 6 bases, with 15 bases between. The CDR3 totals 15 residues. Looked up from germline, CDR1 is LNHDA and CDR2 is SQIVND (reference sequence). CDR3 nucleotides: TGTGCCAGTAGTATAGGCAGGCGGGGGGTCTCTGAAGCTTTCTTT. Its translation is CASSIGRRGVSEAFF.

The chain is built from TRBV5-4 and TRBJ2-1; D may be TRBD2 (6 bases). V was trimmed by 5 bases and J by 7 bases, leaving 10 bases between them. The germline V gene has CDR1 SGHNT and CDR2 YYREEE (reference sequence). The CDR3 covers 12 residues. CDR3 bases: TGTGCCAGCAGATTTGGGGGGAATGAGCAGTTCTTC. Its translation is CASRFGGNEQFF.

As to this clone: At one end the junction does not follow the germline gene, possibly because of a read error. The chain combines TRBV7-9 with TRBJ2-3, with 10 bases fitting TRBD2. The CDR3 contains 14 residues. Germline V gene sequence: CDR1 SEHNR, CDR2 FQNEAQ (reference sequence). The DNA for the CDR3 is TGTGCCAGCAGCCTAGCGGGAGACGTAGATACGCAGTATTTT. This encodes CASSLAGDVDTQYF.

The rearrangement joins TRBV7-9 to TRBJ2-3; D possibly corresponds to TRBD1 (6 bases). This CDR3 is 15 amino acids long. Trimming shortened V by 4 bases and J by 2 bases, and 13 bases separated the two germline ends. Germline CDR1 reads SEHNR; CDR2 reads FQNEAQ (reference sequence). The CDR3 DNA is TGTGCCAGCAGCTCACAGGGTGCAGCCACAGATACGCAGTATTTT. Its translation: CASSSQGAATDTQYF.